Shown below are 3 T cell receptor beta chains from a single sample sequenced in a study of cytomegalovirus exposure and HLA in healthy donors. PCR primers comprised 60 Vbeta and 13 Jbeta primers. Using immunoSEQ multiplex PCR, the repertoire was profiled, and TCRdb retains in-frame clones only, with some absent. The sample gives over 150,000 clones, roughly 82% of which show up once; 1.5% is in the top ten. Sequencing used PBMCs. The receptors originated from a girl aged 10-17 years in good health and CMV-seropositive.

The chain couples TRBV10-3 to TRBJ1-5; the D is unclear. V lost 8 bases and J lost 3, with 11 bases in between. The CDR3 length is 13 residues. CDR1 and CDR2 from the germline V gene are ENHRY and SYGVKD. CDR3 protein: CAIAGSLNQPQHF. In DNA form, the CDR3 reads TGTGCCATCGCGGGGTCCCTCAATCAGCCCCAGCATTTT.

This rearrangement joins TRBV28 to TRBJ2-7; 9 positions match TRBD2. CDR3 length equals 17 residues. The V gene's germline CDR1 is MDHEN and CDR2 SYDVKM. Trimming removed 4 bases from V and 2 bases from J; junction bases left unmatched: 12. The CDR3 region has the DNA TGTGCCAGCAGTTCAGATCGGGCGGGGGGGGACCCCTACGAGCAGTACTTC. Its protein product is CASSSDRAGGDPYEQYF.

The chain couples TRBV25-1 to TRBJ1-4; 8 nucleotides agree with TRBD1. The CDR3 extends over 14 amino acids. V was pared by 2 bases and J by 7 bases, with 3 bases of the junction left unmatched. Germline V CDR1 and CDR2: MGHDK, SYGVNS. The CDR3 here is CASSEATGVEKLFF. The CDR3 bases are TGTGCCAGCAGTGAAGCGACAGGGGTTGAAAAACTGTTTTTT.